This TCR beta chain was identified during a study of fetal regulatory T cell absence and autoimmunity. On the study more broadly: The IPEX patients lacked clinical diabetes but had exocrine pancreas autoimmunity.

The CDR3 contains 15 residues. Losses at the gene ends were 0 bases for V and 7 bases for J; bases not matched to a gene: 8. Germline V gene data show CDR1 as SGHRS and CDR2 as YFSETQ. The survey-level immunoSEQ assay was used. Produced via immunoSEQ multiplex PCR; TCRdb's table is partial and in-frame only. The sample holds tens of thousands of clones, roughly 83% seen once. Whole-study results and caveats: Oligoclonal TCR enrichment in pancreas over cord blood reached over 90-fold for some clones. The oligoclonal enrichment was interpreted as supporting antigen-driven pancreatic autoimmunity before birth in IPEX syndrome.

As regards this clone: Its antigen is not identified.

The sequenced material came from cord blood. The receptor's source is a newborn boy with IPEX syndrome. The chain recombines TRBV5-1 with TRBJ1-2; 8 bases map to TRBD1. The CDR3 region has the DNA TGCGCCAGCAGCTTGGTAGCAGGGGGCGGTGGTGGCTACACCTTC. Encoded protein: CASSLVAGGGGGYTF.